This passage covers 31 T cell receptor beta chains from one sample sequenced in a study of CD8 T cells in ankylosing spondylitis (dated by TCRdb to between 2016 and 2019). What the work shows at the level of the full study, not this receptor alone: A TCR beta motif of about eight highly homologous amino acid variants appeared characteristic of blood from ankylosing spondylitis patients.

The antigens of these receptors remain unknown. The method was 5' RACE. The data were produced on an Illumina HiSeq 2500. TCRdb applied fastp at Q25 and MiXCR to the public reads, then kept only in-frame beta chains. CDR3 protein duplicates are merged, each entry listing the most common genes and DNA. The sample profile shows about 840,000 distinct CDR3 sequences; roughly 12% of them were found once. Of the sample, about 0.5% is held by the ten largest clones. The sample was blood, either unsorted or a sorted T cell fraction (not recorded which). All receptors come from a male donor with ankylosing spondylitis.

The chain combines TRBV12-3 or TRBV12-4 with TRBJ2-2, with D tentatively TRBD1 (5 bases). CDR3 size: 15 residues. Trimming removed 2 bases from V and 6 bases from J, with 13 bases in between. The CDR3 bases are TGTGCCAGCAGTTTAAGGCAGGGTGGCGCCGGGGAGCTGTTTTTT. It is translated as CASSLRQGGAGELFF.

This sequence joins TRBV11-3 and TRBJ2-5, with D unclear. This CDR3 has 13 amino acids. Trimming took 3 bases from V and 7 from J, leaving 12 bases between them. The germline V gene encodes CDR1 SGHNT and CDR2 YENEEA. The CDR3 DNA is TGTGCCAGCAGCTTTGAAACCTCGGGGACCCAGTACTTC. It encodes CASSFETSGTQYF.

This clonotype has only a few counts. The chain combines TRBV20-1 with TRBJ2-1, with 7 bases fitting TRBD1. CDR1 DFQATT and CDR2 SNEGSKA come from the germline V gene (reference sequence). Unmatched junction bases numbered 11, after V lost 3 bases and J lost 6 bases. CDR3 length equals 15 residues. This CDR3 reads CSARGLRGGTNEQFF. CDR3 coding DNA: TGCAGTGCTAGGGGCCTCCGAGGGGGCACCAATGAGCAGTTCTTC.

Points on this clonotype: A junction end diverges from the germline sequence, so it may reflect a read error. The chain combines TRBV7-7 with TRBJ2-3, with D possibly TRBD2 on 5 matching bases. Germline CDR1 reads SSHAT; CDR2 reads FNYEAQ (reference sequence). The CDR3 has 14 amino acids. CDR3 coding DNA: TGTGCTAGCAGCTTGGACTTTGAGGCAGATACGCAGTATTTT. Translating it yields CASSLDFEADTQYF.

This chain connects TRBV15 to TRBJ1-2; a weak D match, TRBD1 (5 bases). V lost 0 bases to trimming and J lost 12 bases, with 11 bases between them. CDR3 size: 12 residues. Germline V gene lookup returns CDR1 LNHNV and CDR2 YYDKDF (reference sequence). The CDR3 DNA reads TGTGCCACCAGCAGAGATCGAGAGGGGAACACCTTC. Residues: CATSRDREGNTF.

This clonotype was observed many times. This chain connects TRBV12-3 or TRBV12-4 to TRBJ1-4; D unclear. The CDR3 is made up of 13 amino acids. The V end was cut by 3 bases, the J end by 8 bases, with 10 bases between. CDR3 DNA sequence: TGTGCCAGCAGTTTTCGGGGTAGGGAAAAACTGTTTTTT. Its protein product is CASSFRGREKLFF.

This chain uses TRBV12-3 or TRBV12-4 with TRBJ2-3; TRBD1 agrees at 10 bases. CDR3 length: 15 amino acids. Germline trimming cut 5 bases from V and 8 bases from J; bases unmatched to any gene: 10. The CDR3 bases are TGTGCCAGCAGTCCTCCGGGACAGGGGCGTGGTACGCAGTATTTT. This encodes CASSPPGQGRGTQYF.

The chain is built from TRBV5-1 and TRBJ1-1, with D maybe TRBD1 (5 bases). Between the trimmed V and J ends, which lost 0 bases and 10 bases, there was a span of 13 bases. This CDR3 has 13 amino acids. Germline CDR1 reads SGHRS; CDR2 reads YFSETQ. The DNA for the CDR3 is TGCGCCAGCAGCTTGGAATCGGCAGGGAGAGCTTTCTTT. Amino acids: CASSLESAGRAFF.

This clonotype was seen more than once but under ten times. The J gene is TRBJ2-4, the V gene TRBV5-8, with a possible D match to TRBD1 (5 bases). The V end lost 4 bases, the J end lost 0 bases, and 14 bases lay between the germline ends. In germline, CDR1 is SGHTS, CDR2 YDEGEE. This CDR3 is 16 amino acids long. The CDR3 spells CASSPTGTLAKNIQYF. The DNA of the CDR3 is TGTGCCAGCAGCCCTACAGGCACCTTAGCCAAAAACATTCAGTACTTC.

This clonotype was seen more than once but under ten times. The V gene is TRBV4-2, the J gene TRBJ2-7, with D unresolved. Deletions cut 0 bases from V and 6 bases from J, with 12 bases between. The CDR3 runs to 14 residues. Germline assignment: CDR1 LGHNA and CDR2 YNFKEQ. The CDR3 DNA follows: TGTGCCAGCAGCCAAGACCTCGGCAGGTCCGAGCAGTACTTC. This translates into CASSQDLGRSEQYF.

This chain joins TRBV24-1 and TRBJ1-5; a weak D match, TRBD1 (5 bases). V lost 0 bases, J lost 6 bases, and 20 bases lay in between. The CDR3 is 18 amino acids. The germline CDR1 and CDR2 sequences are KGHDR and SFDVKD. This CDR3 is CATSDLLGTQGRSQPQHF. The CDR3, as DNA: TGTGCCACCAGTGATTTGCTTGGGACGCAGGGTAGGAGTCAGCCCCAGCATTTT.

CDR3 protein: CASSPTGFSADTQYF. The CDR3 bases are TGCGCCAGCAGTCCCACAGGATTCAGCGCAGATACGCAGTATTTT. The V and J genes are TRBV5-1 and TRBJ2-3; a possible D gene is TRBD1 (5 bases). This CDR3 has 15 residues. CDR1 SGHRS and CDR2 YFSETQ come from the germline V gene. V was shortened by 5 bases and J by 4 bases, with 17 bases between the two germline ends.

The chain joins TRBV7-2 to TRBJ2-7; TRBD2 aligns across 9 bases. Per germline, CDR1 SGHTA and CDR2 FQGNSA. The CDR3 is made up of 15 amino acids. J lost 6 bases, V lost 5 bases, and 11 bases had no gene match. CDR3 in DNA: TGTGCCAGCAGCCTCATAGCGGGGGCTCGGGCCGAGCAGTACTTC. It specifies CASSLIAGARAEQYF.

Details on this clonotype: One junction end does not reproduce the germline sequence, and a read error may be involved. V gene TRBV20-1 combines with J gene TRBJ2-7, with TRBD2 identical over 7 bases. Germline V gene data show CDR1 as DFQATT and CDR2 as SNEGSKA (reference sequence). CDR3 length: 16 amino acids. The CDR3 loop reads CCARDPGGPRSYEQYF. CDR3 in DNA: TGCTGTGCTAGAGATCCGGGAGGACCTCGATCCTACGAGCAGTACTTC.

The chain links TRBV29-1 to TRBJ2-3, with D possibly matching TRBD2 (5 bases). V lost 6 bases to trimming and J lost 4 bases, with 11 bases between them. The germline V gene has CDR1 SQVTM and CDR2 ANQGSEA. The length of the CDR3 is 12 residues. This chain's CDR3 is CSVRVRADTQYF. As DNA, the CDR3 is TGCAGCGTGAGGGTTAGGGCAGATACGCAGTATTTT.

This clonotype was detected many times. The CDR3 DNA reads TGCAGTGCTAGAGATCTAGGCCCCCGCGGGCACAATGAGCAGTTCTTC. It encodes CSARDLGPRGHNEQFF. This chain uses TRBV20-1 with TRBJ2-1, with D perhaps TRBD2 (5 bases). CDR1 DFQATT and CDR2 SNEGSKA come from the germline V gene (reference sequence). The CDR3 has 16 residues. The V end was cut by 0 bases, the J end by 5 bases, with 17 bases between.

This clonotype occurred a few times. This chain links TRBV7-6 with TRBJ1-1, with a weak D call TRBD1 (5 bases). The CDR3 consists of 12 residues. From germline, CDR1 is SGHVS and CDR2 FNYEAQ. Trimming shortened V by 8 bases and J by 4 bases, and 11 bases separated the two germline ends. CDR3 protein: CASGGWGTEAFF. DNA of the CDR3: TGTGCCAGCGGGGGTTGGGGCACTGAAGCTTTCTTT.

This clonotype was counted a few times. The CDR3 bases are TGTGCCAGCAGCTTAGCTCGTGGGTGGGATACGCAGTATTTT. It specifies CASSLARGWDTQYF. This chain connects TRBV7-2 to TRBJ2-3; D unresolved. The CDR3 totals 14 residues. Germline V gene lookup returns CDR1 SGHTA and CDR2 FQGNSA. Trimming took 0 bases from V and 6 from J, leaving 10 bases between them.

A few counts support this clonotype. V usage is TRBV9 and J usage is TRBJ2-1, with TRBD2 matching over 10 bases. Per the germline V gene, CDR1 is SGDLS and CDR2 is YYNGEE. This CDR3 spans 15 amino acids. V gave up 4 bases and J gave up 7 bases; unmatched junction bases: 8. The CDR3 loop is CASSTPSGSGNEQFF. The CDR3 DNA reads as TGTGCCAGCAGCACCCCTAGCGGGAGTGGTAATGAGCAGTTCTTC.

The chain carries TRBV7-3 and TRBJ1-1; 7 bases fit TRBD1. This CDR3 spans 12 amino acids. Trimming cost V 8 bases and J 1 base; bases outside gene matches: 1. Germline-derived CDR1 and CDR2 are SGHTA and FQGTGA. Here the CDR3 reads CASGQANTEAFF. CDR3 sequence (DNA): TGTGCCAGCGGACAGGCGAACACTGAAGCTTTCTTT. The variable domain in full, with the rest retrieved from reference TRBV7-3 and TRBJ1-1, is GAGVSQTPSNKVTEKGKYVELRCDPISGHTALYWYRQSLGQGPEFLIYFQGTGAADDSGLPNDRFFAVRPEGSVSTLKIQRTERGDSAVYLCASGQANTEAFFGQGTRLTVV.

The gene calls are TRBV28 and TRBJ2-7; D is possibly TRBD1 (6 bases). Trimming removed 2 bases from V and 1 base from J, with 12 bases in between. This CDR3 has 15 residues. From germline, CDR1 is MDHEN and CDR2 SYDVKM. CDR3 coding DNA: TGTGCCAGCAGTTTAGTGGGGGCTGAGTCCTACGAGCAGTACTTC. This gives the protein CASSLVGAESYEQYF. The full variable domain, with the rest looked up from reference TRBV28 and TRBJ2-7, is DVKVTQSSRYLVKRTGEKVFLECVQDMDHENMFWYRQDPGLGLRLIYFSYDVKMKEKGDIPEGYSVSREKKERFSLILESASTNQTSMYLCASSLVGAESYEQYFGPGTRLTVT.

The DNA of the CDR3 is TGTGCCAGCAGTGTAGAAGAGGGACTAGAAGAGACCCAGTACTTC. It encodes CASSVEEGLEETQYF. This chain connects TRBV2 to TRBJ2-5; 8 bases are shared with TRBD2. This CDR3 has 15 residues. Germline V lookup: CDR1 SNHLY, CDR2 FYNNEI. After removal of 4 bases from V and 3 bases from J, the junction contained 7 bases not matched to a gene.

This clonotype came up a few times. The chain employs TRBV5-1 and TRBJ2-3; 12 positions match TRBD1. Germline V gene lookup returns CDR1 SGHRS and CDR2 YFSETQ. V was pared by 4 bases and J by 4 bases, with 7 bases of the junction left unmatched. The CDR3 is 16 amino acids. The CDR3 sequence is CASSPGTGGAADTQYF. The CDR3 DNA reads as TGCGCCAGCAGCCCAGGGACAGGGGGCGCCGCAGATACGCAGTATTTT.

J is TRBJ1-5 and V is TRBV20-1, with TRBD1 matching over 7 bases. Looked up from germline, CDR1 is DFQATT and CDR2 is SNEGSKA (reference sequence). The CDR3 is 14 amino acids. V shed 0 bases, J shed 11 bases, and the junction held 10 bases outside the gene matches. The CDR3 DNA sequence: TGCAGTGCTAGAGATCCCTACAGGGGTTTGTCCCAGCATTTT. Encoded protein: CSARDPYRGLSQHF.

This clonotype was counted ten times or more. Here the CDR3 reads CASSPTLWRVTDTQYF. The CDR3 nucleotides are TGTGCCAGCAGTCCCACTTTATGGCGGGTCACAGATACGCAGTATTTT. J is TRBJ2-3 and V is TRBV28; D perhaps matches TRBD2 (5 bases). V lost 5 bases, J lost 2 bases, and 17 bases lay in between. The CDR3 is made up of 16 amino acids. Germline V lookup: CDR1 MDHEN, CDR2 SYDVKM.

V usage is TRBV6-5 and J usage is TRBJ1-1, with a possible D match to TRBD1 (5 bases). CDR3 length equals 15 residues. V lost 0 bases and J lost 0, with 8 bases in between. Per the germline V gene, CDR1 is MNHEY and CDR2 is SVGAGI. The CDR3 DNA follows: TGTGCCAGCAGTTACTCAGGGGCAATGAACACTGAAGCTTTCTTT. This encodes CASSYSGAMNTEAFF.

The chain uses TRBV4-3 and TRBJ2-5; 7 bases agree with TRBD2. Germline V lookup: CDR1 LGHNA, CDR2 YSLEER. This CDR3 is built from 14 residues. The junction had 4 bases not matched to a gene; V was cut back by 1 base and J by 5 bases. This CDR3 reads CASSQVYGRETQYF. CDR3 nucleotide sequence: TGCGCCAGCAGCCAAGTCTACGGGAGGGAGACCCAGTACTTC.

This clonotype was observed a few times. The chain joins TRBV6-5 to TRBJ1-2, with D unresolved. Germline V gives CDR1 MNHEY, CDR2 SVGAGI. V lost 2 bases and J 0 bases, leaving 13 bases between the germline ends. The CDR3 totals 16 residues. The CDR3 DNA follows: TGTGCCAGCAGTTACCGTATCGGGGAAACTAACTATGGCTACACCTTC. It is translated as CASSYRIGETNYGYTF.

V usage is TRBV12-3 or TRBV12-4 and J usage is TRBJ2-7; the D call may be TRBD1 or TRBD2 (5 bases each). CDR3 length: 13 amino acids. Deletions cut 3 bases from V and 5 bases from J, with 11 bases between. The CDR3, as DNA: TGTGCCAGCAGTTTTGGCAGAGGGGACGAGCAGTACTTC. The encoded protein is CASSFGRGDEQYF.

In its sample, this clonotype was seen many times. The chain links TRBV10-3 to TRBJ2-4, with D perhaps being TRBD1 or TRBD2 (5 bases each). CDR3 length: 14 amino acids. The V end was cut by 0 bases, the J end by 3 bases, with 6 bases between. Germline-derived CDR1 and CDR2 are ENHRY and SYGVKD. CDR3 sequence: CAISESGVKNIQYF. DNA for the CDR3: TGTGCCATCAGTGAGTCGGGGGTCAAAAACATTCAGTACTTC.

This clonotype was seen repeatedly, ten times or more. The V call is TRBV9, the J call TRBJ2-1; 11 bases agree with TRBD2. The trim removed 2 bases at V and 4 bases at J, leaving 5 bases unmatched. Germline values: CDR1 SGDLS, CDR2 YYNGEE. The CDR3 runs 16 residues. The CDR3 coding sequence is TGTGCCAGCAGCGTGGGGGGACTAGCGGTTTACAATGAGCAGTTCTTC. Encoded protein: CASSVGGLAVYNEQFF.